This TCR beta chain comes out of a study of CD8 T cells in Susac syndrome (dated by TCRdb to between 2018 and 2020). For context, the study as a whole: Whether CD8+ T cell activation and differentiation in Susac syndrome was antigen driven was tested using repertoire sequencing. CD8+ T cell repertoire clonality was compared between about 12 healthy donors, approximately 14 Susac syndrome patients and roughly 15 multiple sclerosis patients.

Peripheral blood CD8+ and CD4+ T cells from healthy donors, Susac syndrome patients and multiple sclerosis patients were profiled using high-throughput TCR beta sequencing. The multiple sclerosis controls were treatment-naive patients whose relapsing-remitting disease, either stable or active, fulfilled the revised McDonald criteria. Bulk CD8+ and CD4+ T cells were purified magnetically by negative isolation, whereas CD8+ TEMRA cells were enriched by FACS. Blood was collected in EDTA tubes and processed within 24 hours, with PBMCs isolated through density gradient centrifugation. PBMCs intended for TCR sequencing were frozen in liquid nitrogen and were later thawed in a 37 degrees C water bath. Purity of sorted or isolated CD4+, CD8+ and CD8+ TEMRA cells was at least 90%. The investigation overall reported the following: The TCR sequencing and HLA analysis was acknowledged to have included a relatively small number of individuals.

RNA was extracted using the RNeasy kit, and roughly 0.45 to 1 microgram was reverse transcribed with random hexamers. The immunoSEQ multiplex PCR assay, which covers 54 Vbeta and 13 Jbeta segments, was used to amplify TCR beta CDR3 regions. Bias from PCR amplification was corrected by using a synthetic template baseline for primer optimization and for computational correction. Processing in the source paper ran as follows. Only productive sequences were kept, with reads annotated to V, D and J genes according to IMGT and analyzed in immunoSEQ Analyzer. Clonality was computed as one minus Shannon entropy normalized by log2 of the number of productive unique sequences. For each patient and control, public and private clones were evaluated within the 100 most prevalent clones. Clones were defined as Susac-specific when absent from the healthy and MS cohorts, from 1,000 to 1,100 published viral clones and from other ImmuneACCESS disease sequences. The raw public reads went through TCRdb reprocessing: fastp at Q25, MiXCR clone calling, in-frame beta chains kept. Each CDR3 protein appears once, grouped with its most common genes and DNA. None of the V and J calls come from the authors' own analysis; TCRdb made them. Across this sample there are about 280,000 distinct CDR3 sequences, with approximately 84% seen only once. The ten largest clones capture 0.11% of the sample.

Remarks on this clonotype: There is no known antigen for this receptor. Base quality data are lacking; no much larger clone is found one base away.

The CDR3 has 15 amino acids, counting the end cysteine and phenylalanine. This entry keeps only the CDR3 DNA: 45 bases, framed from base 1. Trimming takes 0 bases from V and 0 bases from J, and the germline ends sit 7 bases apart. Reading the germline V gene (reference sequence) gives CDR1 LNHDA and CDR2 SQIVND. This TCR was sampled from a human donor with multiple sclerosis. The V and J genes are TRBV19 and TRBJ2-3; TRBD2 might be the D gene, on 6 matching bases. The specimen sequenced was CD8+ T cells from PBMCs. The CDR3 corresponds to CASSIELASTDTQYF. The DNA is TGTGCCAGTAGTATAGAACTAGCTAGCACAGATACGCAGTATTTT.